This T cell receptor beta chain was sequenced in a study of shared clonotypes between healthy human individuals. The ends were cut back, 3 bases at V and 0 bases at J, with 6 bases in the middle. Germline lookup yields CDR1 SNHLY and CDR2 FYNNEI. The CDR3 sequence is 14 residues long. As for this clone: Its antigen is currently unknown.

Data came from immunoSEQ multiplex PCR; TCRdb stores just in-frame clones and leaves some out. The sample carries approximately 2.5 million clones, approximately 94% recorded once. Findings of the study overall: Genetic and exposure-history diversity was limited by the small donor number.

V gene TRBV2 combines with J gene TRBJ1-5; D ambiguous. The sequence was collected from a man aged 18 to 30 in good health. Some clones in this sample may be carry-over from other donors' samples. Sequencing was performed on naive CD4+ T cells from PBMCs. The subset denotes: CD45RA+ positively selected. Written as DNA, the CDR3 is TGTGCCAGCAGTGACGTTTATAGCAATCAGCCCCAGCATTTT. Translation gives CASSDVYSNQPQHF.